The next 9 T cell receptor beta chains were all read from a single sample in a study of CD8+ T cells in alopecia areata (dated by TCRdb to the late 2010s). Libraries were built with the immunoSEQ multiplex PCR assay. For TCR sequencing, RNA was extracted from every sample and reverse transcribed into cDNA to serve as template. TCRdb took this table from immuneACCESS and kept in-frame rearrangements with V and J called. Such tables lack part of the clones; where checked against another copy, unresolved V genes explain under half of the gap, and the rest is unexplained. The sample includes about 190,000 clones, with 45% to 75% observed a single time. The ten largest clonotypes hold 0.65% to 0.7% of the sample. The label giving this sample's time point can be read as: 4 weeks on oral tofacitinib. In the paper's terms, the treatment or condition label means: oral pan-JAK inhibitor, 5-10 mg twice daily.

The starting material was CD4+ T cells sorted from blood, obtained at week 4, from a patient treated with tofacitinib. These receptors came from a human donor with alopecia areata.

This clone was seen a handful of times. Additional DNA sequences in this sample encode the identical CDR3. The chain combines TRBV7-2 with TRBJ2-7; D ambiguous. CDR3 size: 12 residues. Trimming took off 5 bases at V and 2 bases at J, with 7 bases between the two ends. Germline V gene data show CDR1 as SGHTA and CDR2 as FQGNSA. The CDR3 loop reads CASSPSPYEQYF. CDR3 DNA: TGTGCCAGCAGCCCCAGCCCCTACGAGCAGTACTTC.

This chain joins TRBV5-4 and TRBJ2-7; TRBD2 agrees at 12 bases. The CDR3 extends over 16 amino acids. Losses at the gene ends were 4 bases for V and 5 bases for J; bases not matched to a gene: 10. Germline CDR1 SGHNT, CDR2 YYREEE (reference sequence). The CDR3 nucleotides are TGTGCCAGCAGCCCGGCGCTAGCGGGAGGGCCCAACGAGCAGTACTTC. Residues: CASSPALAGGPNEQYF.

The chain has TRBV30 and TRBJ1-2; 7 bases match TRBD1. Trimming cost V 2 bases and J 6 bases; bases outside gene matches: 15. CDR1 and CDR2 (germline): GTSNPN, SVGIG (reference sequence). The CDR3 contains 16 residues. The CDR3 DNA reads as TGTGCCTGGAGTAATGGCCCCCCGACAGGGATTAATGGCTACACCTTC. Translated: CAWSNGPPTGINGYTF.

V gene TRBV28 combines with J gene TRBJ1-5; D gene unclear. V lost 10 bases to trimming and J lost 3 bases, with 13 bases between them. The CDR3 consists of 13 residues. Germline V lookup: CDR1 MDHEN, CDR2 SYDVKM. Here the CDR3 reads CAIPDIPNQPQHF. CDR3 bases: TGTGCCATTCCCGACATCCCCAATCAGCCCCAGCATTTT. Based on the CDR3 plus reference TRBV28 and TRBJ1-5, the full variable domain is DVKVTQSSRYLVKRTGEKVFLECVQDMDHENMFWYRQDPGLGLRLIYFSYDVKMKEKGDIPEGYSVSREKKERFSLILESASTNQTSMYLCAIPDIPNQPQHFGDGTRLSIL.

The table lists this clone with a few counts. The chain links TRBV7-9 to TRBJ1-4; D might be TRBD1 (5 bases). CDR1 is SEHNR and CDR2 is FQNEAQ in the germline V gene (reference sequence). V was trimmed by 2 bases and J by 13 bases, leaving 17 bases between them. This CDR3 spans 14 amino acids. CDR3 coding DNA: TGTGCCAGCAGCTTAAGGGACGGGATCGGTCGACTGTTTTTT. It yields the protein CASSLRDGIGRLFF. Filled out from reference TRBV7-9 and TRBJ1-4, the complete variable domain reads DTGVSQNPRHKITKRGQNVTFRCDPISEHNRLYWYRQTLGQGPEFLTYFQNEAQLEKSRLLSDRFSAERPKGSFSTLEIQRTEQGDSAMYLCASSLRDGIGRLFFGSGTQLSVL.

This clone was counted a few times. The V and J genes are TRBV30 and TRBJ1-1, with a tentative D call TRBD1 (6 bases). CDR3 length equals 13 residues. Trimming pared 0 bases from V and 10 bases from J, leaving 15 bases between. Germline values: CDR1 GTSNPN, CDR2 SVGIG (reference sequence). The CDR3 region is CAWSVARGGPAFF. CDR3 nucleotides: TGTGCCTGGAGTGTAGCCCGGGGGGGGCCAGCTTTCTTT.

V gene TRBV14 combines with J gene TRBJ2-5; perhaps D is TRBD1 or TRBD2 (5 bases each). Germline-derived CDR1 and CDR2 are SGHDN and FVKESK. V lost 4 bases and J 4 bases, leaving 13 bases between the germline ends. This CDR3 has 14 residues. The CDR3 DNA reads as TGTGCCAGCAGCCCAGACAGTGGGAGAGAGACCCAGTACTTC. Protein sequence: CASSPDSGRETQYF.

The gene calls are TRBV4-1 and TRBJ2-2, with a weak D call TRBD1 (6 bases). Trimming took off 4 bases at V and 0 bases at J, with 9 bases between the two ends. CDR3 length equals 15 residues. CDR1 and CDR2 (germline): MGHRA, YSYEKL. The CDR3 nucleotides read TGCGCCAGCAGCCCAACAGGGTCGAACACCGGGGAGCTGTTTTTT. It codes for CASSPTGSNTGELFF.

The chain uses TRBV5-1 and TRBJ2-5; 11 nucleotides match TRBD2. Germline V gene data show CDR1 as SGHRS and CDR2 as YFSETQ. This CDR3 spans 17 amino acids. Trimming cost V 2 bases and J 1 base; bases outside gene matches: 7. CDR3 in DNA: TGCGCCAGCAGCTTCGGGGGGACTAGCGGACTCCAAGAGACCCAGTACTTC. Protein sequence: CASSFGGTSGLQETQYF.